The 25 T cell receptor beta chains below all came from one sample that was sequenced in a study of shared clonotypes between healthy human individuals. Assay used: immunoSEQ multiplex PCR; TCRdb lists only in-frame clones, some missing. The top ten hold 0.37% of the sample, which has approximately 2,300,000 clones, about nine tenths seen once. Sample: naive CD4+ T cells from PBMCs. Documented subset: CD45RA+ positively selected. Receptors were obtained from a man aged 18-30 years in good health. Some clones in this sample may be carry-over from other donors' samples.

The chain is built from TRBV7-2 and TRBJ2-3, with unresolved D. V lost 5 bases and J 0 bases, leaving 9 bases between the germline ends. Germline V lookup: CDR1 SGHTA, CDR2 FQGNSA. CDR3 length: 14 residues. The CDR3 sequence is CASSPVRSTDTQYF. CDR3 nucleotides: TGTGCCAGCAGCCCGGTGAGGAGCACAGATACGCAGTATTTT.

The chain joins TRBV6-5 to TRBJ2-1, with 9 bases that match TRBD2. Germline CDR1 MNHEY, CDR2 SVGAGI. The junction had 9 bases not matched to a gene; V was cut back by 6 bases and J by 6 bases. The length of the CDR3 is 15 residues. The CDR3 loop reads CASSPYSGRGNEQFF. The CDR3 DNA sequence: TGTGCCAGCAGCCCGTATAGCGGGAGAGGCAATGAGCAGTTCTTC.

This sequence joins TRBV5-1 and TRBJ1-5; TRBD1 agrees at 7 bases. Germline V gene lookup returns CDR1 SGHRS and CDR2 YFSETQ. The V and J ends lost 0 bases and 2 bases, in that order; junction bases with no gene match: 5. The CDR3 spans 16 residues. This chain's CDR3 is CASSLEPTGGNQPQHF. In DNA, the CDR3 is TGCGCCAGCAGCTTGGAACCTACAGGGGGCAATCAGCCCCAGCATTTT.

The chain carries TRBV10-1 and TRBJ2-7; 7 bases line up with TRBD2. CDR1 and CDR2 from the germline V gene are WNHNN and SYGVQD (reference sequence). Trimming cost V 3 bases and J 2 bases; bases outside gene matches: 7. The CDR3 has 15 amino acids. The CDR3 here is CASSDGLADPYEQYF. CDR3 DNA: TGCGCCAGCAGTGACGGCCTAGCGGATCCCTACGAGCAGTACTTC.

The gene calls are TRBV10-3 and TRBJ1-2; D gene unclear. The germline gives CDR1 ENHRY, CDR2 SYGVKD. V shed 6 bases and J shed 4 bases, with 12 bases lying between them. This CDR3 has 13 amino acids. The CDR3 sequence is CAIREARGYGYTF. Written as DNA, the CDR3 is TGTGCCATCAGGGAGGCCCGTGGCTATGGCTACACCTTC.

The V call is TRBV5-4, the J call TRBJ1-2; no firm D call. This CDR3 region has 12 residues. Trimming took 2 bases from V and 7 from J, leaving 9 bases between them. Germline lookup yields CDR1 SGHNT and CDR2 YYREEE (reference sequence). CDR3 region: CASSLEGAGYTF. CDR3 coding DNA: TGTGCCAGCAGCTTAGAGGGTGCTGGCTACACCTTC.

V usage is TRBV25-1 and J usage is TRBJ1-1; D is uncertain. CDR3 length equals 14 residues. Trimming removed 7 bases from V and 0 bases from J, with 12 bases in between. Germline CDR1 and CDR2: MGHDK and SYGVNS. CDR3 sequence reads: CASKFAGMNTEAFF. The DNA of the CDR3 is TGTGCCAGCAAGTTTGCGGGAATGAACACTGAAGCTTTCTTT.

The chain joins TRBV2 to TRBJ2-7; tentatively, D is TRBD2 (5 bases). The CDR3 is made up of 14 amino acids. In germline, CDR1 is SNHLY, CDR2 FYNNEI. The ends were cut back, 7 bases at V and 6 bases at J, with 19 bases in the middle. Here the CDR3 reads CASTFTPGMGEQYF. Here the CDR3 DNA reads TGTGCCAGCACGTTTACACCCGGGATGGGCGAGCAGTACTTC.

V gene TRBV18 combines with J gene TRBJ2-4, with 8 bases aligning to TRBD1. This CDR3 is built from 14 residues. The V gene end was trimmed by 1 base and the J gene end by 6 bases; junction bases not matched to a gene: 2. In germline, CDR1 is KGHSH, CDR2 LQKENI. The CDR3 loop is CASSPQGTGNIQYF. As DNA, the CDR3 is TGTGCCAGCTCACCACAAGGGACAGGAAACATTCAGTACTTC.

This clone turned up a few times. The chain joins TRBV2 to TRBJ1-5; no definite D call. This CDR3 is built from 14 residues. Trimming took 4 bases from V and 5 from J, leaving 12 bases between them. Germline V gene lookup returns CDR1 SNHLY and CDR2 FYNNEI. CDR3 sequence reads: CASSGGGYDQPQHF. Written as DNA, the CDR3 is TGTGCCAGCAGTGGAGGAGGGTATGATCAGCCCCAGCATTTT.

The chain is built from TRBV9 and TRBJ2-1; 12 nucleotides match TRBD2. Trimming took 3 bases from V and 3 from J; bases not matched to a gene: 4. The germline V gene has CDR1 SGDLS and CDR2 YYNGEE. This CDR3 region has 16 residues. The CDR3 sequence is CASSALAGGIYNEQFF. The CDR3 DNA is TGTGCCAGCAGCGCCCTAGCGGGAGGGATCTACAATGAGCAGTTCTTC.

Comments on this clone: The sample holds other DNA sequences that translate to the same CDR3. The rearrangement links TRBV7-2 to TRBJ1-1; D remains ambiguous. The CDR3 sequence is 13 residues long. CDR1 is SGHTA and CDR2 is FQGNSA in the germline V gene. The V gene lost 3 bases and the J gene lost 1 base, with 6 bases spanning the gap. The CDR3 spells CASSFQANTEAFF. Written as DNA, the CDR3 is TGTGCCAGCAGCTTCCAAGCGAACACTGAAGCTTTCTTT. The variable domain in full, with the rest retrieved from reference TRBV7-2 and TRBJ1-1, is GAGVSQSPSNKVTEKGKDVELRCDPISGHTALYWYRQSLGQGLEFLIYFQGNSAPDKSGLPSDRFSAERTGGSVSTLTIQRTQQEDSAVYLCASSFQANTEAFFGQGTRLTVV.

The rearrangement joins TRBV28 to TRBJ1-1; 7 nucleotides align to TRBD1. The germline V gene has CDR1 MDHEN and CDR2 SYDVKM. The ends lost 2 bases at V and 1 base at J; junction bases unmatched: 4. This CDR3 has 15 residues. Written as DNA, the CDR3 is TGTGCCAGCAGTTTAGCAGGGGGACCGAACACTGAAGCTTTCTTT. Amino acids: CASSLAGGPNTEAFF. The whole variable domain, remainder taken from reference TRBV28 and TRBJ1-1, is DVKVTQSSRYLVKRTGEKVFLECVQDMDHENMFWYRQDPGLGLRLIYFSYDVKMKEKGDIPEGYSVSREKKERFSLILESASTNQTSMYLCASSLAGGPNTEAFFGQGTRLTVV.

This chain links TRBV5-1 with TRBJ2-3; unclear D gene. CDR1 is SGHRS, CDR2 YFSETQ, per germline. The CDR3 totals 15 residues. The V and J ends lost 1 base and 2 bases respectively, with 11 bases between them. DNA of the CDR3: TGCGCCAGCAGCTTGACAACGCGAAACACAGATACGCAGTATTTT. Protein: CASSLTTRNTDTQYF.

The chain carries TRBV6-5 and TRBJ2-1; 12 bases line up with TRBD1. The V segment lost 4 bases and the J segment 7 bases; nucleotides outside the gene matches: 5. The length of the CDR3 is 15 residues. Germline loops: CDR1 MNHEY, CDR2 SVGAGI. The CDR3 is CASSSRDRGPNEQFF. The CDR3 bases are TGTGCCAGCAGTTCCCGGGACAGGGGGCCGAATGAGCAGTTCTTC.

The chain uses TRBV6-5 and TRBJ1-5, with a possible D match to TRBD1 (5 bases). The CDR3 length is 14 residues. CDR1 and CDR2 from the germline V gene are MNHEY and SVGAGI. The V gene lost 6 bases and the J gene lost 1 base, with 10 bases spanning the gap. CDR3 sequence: CASRPTASNQPQHF. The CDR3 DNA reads TGTGCCAGCAGGCCGACAGCAAGCAATCAGCCCCAGCATTTT.

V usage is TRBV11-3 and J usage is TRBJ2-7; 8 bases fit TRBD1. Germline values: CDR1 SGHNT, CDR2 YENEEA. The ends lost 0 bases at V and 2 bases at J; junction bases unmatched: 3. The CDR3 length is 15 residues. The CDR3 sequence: CASSLEPGGTYEQYF. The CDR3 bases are TGTGCCAGCAGCTTAGAACCAGGGGGCACCTACGAGCAGTACTTC.

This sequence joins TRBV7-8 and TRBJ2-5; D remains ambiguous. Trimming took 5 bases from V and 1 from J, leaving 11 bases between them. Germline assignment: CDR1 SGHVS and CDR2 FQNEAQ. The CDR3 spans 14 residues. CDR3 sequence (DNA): TGTGCCAGCAGCCCCTATTACGGCCAAGAGACCCAGTACTTC. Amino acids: CASSPYYGQETQYF. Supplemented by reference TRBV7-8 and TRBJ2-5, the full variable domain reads GAGVSQSPRYKVAKRGQDVALRCDPISGHVSLFWYQQALGQGPEFLTYFQNEAQLDKSGLPSDRFFAERPEGSVSTLKIQRTQQEDSAVYLCASSPYYGQETQYFGPGTRLLVL.

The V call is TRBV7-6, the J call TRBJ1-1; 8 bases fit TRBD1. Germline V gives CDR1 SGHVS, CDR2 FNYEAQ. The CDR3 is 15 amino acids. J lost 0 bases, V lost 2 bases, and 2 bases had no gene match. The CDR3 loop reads CASSLQDRVNTEAFF. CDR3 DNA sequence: TGTGCCAGCAGCTTACAGGACAGGGTGAACACTGAAGCTTTCTTT.

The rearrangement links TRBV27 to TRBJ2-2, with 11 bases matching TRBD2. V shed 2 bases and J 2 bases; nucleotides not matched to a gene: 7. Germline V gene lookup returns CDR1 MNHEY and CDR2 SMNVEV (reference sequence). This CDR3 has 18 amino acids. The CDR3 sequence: CASSLAPRLAGNTGELFF. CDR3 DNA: TGTGCCAGCAGTTTAGCGCCCCGACTAGCGGGAAACACCGGGGAGCTGTTTTTT.

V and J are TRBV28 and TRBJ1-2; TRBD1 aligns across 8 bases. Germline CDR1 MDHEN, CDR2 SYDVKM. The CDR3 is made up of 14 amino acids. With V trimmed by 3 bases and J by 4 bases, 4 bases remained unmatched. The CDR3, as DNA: TGTGCCAGCAGTTTCTCAGGGGGCCTCTATGGCTACACCTTC. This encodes CASSFSGGLYGYTF.

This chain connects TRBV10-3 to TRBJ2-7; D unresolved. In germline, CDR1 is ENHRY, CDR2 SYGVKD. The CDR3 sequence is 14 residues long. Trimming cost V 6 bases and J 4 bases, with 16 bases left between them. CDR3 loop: CAIREHGRQYEQYF. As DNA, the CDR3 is TGTGCCATCAGGGAACATGGACGGCAATACGAGCAGTACTTC.

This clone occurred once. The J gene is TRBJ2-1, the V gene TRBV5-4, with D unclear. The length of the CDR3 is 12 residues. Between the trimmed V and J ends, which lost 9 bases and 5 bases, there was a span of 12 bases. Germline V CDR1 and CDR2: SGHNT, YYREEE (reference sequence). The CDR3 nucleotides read TGTGCCACCCAACTTCGTAACAATGAGCAGTTCTTC. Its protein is CATQLRNNEQFF. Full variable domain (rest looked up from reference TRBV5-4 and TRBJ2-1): ETGVTQSPTHLIKTRGQQVTLRCSSQSGHNTVSWYQQALGQGPQFIFQYYREEENGRGNFPPRFSGLQFPNYSSELNVNALELDDSALYLCATQLRNNEQFFGPGTRLTVL.

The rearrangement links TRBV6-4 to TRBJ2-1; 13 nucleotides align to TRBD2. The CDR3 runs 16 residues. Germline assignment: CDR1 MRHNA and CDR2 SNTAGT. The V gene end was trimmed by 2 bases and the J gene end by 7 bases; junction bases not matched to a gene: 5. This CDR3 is CASSDPGLAGVNEQFF. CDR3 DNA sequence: TGTGCCAGCAGTGACCCAGGACTAGCGGGAGTTAATGAGCAGTTCTTC.

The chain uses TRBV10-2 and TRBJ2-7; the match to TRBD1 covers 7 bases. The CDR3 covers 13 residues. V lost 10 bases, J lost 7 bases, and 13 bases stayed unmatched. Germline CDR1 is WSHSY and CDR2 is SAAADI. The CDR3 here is CATSARGSLEQYF. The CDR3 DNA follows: TGCGCCACCTCCGCCAGGGGGTCTTTGGAGCAGTACTTC.